These T cell receptor beta chains were read from a single sample in a study of cytomegalovirus exposure and HLA in healthy donors. Some clones are missing from TCRdb's copy, which holds only in-frame ones; the method was immunoSEQ multiplex PCR. The sample holds approximately 120,000 clones; over 60% are singletons and the top ten take roughly 5.9%. Sequencing input: PBMCs. The receptor source for this set is a woman between 40 and 50 years old in good health and CMV-seronegative. The CDR3 runs from the conserved cysteine through the conserved F or W. The D gene is left open where the match is weak.

TRBJ2-7 TRBV10-3 TRBD2 CAIRTTTSGSYEQYF TGTGCCATCAGAACCACAACTAGCGGGAGCTACGAGCAGTACTTC
TRBJ1-1 TRBV7-2 . CASSSTSLANTEAFF TGTGCCAGCAGCTCAACCTCCTTAGCGAACACTGAAGCTTTCTTT
TRBJ2-1 TRBV19 TRBD2 CASSIVAGAYNEQFF TGTGCCAGTAGTATAGTAGCGGGCGCCTACAATGAGCAGTTCTTC
TRBJ2-1 TRBV28 . CASSYSLREQFF TGTGCCAGCAGTTACTCGCTCCGTGAGCAGTTCTTC
TRBJ1-4 TRBV28 . CASSSPQGPNEKLFF TGTGCCAGCAGTTCCCCACAGGGACCTAATGAAAAACTGTTTTTT
TRBJ2-7 TRBV28 . CASSGRGHPYEQYF TGTGCCAGCAGTGGGCGGGGGCATCCCTACGAGCAGTACTTC
TRBJ2-3 TRBV9 TRBD2 CASSPLTSGLTHTQYF TGTGCCAGCAGCCCCCTGACTAGCGGGCTTACTCATACGCAGTATTTT
TRBJ1-2 TRBV6-1 . CAIPREAGNYRGYTF TGTGCCATCCCCAGGGAGGCAGGGAATTACAGGGGCTACACCTTC
TRBJ2-7 TRBV18 . CASSPQSYEQYF TGTGCCAGCTCACCACAGAGCTACGAGCAGTACTTC
TRBJ1-2 TRBV14 . CASSQGQTYGYTF TGTGCCAGCAGCCAAGGACAGACCTATGGCTACACCTTC
TRBJ2-7 TRBV11-2 . CASSTYRGTSYEQYF TGTGCCAGCAGCACATATCGGGGGACCTCCTACGAGCAGTACTTC
TRBJ2-1 TRBV5-1 TRBD2 CASSHLTSGRYVGNEQFF TGCGCCAGCAGCCACCTGACTAGCGGGAGGTACGTGGGGAATGAGCAGTTCTTC